This TCR beta chain was obtained from a study of T cells in localized non-small cell lung cancer. General study points: A raised T cell density in blood coincided with lengthier overall survival. It was uninvolved adjacent lung that showed the highest T cell clonality, exceeding tumor. Adjacent lung tissue had a median about 58 of the top 100 clones found in the tumor. Heterogeneity remains possible because sequencing was limited to only one tumor region.

A note on this clone: Antigen specificity is unknown.

Germline V lookup: CDR1 MGHRA, CDR2 YSYEKL. The CDR3 consists of 17 residues. J gave up 2 bases and V 3 bases, and 10 bases lay outside the gene matches. TCRdb's copy holds only in-frame clones and misses some; the assay was immunoSEQ multiplex PCR. The data contain some 37,000 clones, around 90% of them singletons. The sequence was collected from a woman between 40 and 69 years old with stage I lung adenocarcinoma. Sequencing was performed on peripheral blood, taken before any cancer treatment. The chain recombines TRBV4-1 with TRBJ2-1; TRBD2 agrees at 7 bases. CDR3 amino acids: CASSQGTQAGPYNEQFF. CDR3 sequence (DNA): TGCGCCAGCAGCCAGGGGACTCAAGCGGGGCCCTACAATGAGCAGTTCTTC.